Shown below are 12 T cell receptor beta chains from a single sample sequenced in a study of cytomegalovirus exposure and HLA in healthy donors. PCR amplification relied on 60 Vbeta primers (plus 13 Jbeta primers). Clones were sequenced by immunoSEQ multiplex PCR, and TCRdb holds only the in-frame ones, with some missing. The sample consists of 90,000 to 100,000 clones, roughly 70% of them appearing once. The sample taken for sequencing was PBMCs. These receptors all stem from a man aged 45-65 years in good health and CMV-seronegative.

The CDR3, as DNA: TGTGCCAGCAGACAGGGGAATGAGCAGTTCTTC. It specifies CASRQGNEQFF. V usage is TRBV5-4 and J usage is TRBJ2-1, with TRBD1 identical over 7 bases. Losses at the gene ends were 5 bases for V and 7 bases for J; bases not matched to a gene: 0. CDR1 SGHNT and CDR2 YYREEE come from the germline V gene (reference sequence). The CDR3 has 11 residues.

The rearrangement uses TRBV27 and TRBJ2-1, with D tentatively TRBD2 (5 bases). Per the germline V gene, CDR1 is MNHEY and CDR2 is SMNVEV (reference sequence). Trimming pared 5 bases from V and 3 bases from J, leaving 23 bases between. The CDR3 is 18 residues long. The DNA for the CDR3 is TGTGCCAGCAGTCTCCAACGGACCGGGGTCAGTATCTACAATGAGCAGTTCTTC. Its translation is CASSLQRTGVSIYNEQFF.

This sequence joins TRBV4-1 and TRBJ2-7, with 8 positions matching TRBD2. V was pared by 4 bases and J by 2 bases, with 7 bases of the junction left unmatched. Looked up from germline, CDR1 is MGHRA and CDR2 is YSYEKL. This CDR3 comprises 15 residues. The CDR3 here is CASSPLRGGAYEQYF. The CDR3 DNA reads as TGCGCCAGCAGCCCCCTCCGGGGGGGCGCCTACGAGCAGTACTTC.

The V call is TRBV4-2, the J call TRBJ2-3, with 7 bases aligning to TRBD2. This CDR3 is built from 17 residues. V lost 0 bases and J lost 6; bases outside the gene matches: 12. The V gene's germline CDR1 is LGHNA and CDR2 YNFKEQ. In DNA form, the CDR3 reads TGTGCCAGCAGCCAAGATCTCTCTACTAGCGTACCGGATACGCAGTATTTT. Protein product: CASSQDLSTSVPDTQYF.

The CDR3 loop is CASSLGRGFNEQFF. CDR3 coding DNA: TGTGCCAGCAGTTTAGGCAGGGGCTTCAATGAGCAGTTCTTC. The gene calls are TRBV27 and TRBJ2-1; the D gene is possibly TRBD1 (6 bases). Germline CDR1 and CDR2: MNHEY and SMNVEV (reference sequence). V dropped 2 bases and J dropped 6 bases, with 11 bases sitting between them. The length of the CDR3 is 14 residues.

V is TRBV28 and J is TRBJ2-7; D is perhaps TRBD1 (6 bases). The CDR3 runs to 14 residues. With 6 bases removed from V and 0 bases from J, the gap between germline ends came to 12 bases. Germline CDR1 and CDR2: MDHEN and SYDVKM. The DNA for the CDR3 is TGTGCCAGCAGGCACAGGGTTAACTCCTACGAGCAGTACTTC. Protein sequence: CASRHRVNSYEQYF. The full variable domain, its missing parts supplied by reference TRBV28 and TRBJ2-7, is DVKVTQSSRYLVKRTGEKVFLECVQDMDHENMFWYRQDPGLGLRLIYFSYDVKMKEKGDIPEGYSVSREKKERFSLILESASTNQTSMYLCASRHRVNSYEQYFGPGTRLTVT.

The chain employs TRBV5-5 and TRBJ1-2; 7 bases are shared with TRBD1. Germline lookup yields CDR1 SGHKS and CDR2 YYEKEE (reference sequence). CDR3 length: 16 amino acids. The V and J ends lost 2 bases and 3 bases, in that order; junction bases with no gene match: 10. The CDR3 reads CASSLYPDREDYGYTF. The CDR3 nucleotides read TGTGCCAGCAGCTTATACCCTGACAGGGAGGACTATGGCTACACCTTC.

As for this clone: An end of the junction does not agree with germline; a read error may underlie this. The rearrangement joins TRBV7-7 to TRBJ2-5; D ambiguous. Per the germline V gene, CDR1 is SSHAT and CDR2 is FNYEAQ (reference sequence). The CDR3 totals 14 residues. This CDR3 reads CASSLAQASETQYF. The CDR3 DNA follows: TGTGCTAGCAGCTTAGCCCAGGCTTCGGAGACCCAGTACTTC.

The gene calls are TRBV4-1 and TRBJ1-4; D is unresolved. Germline loops: CDR1 MGHRA, CDR2 YSYEKL. The V end was cut by 0 bases, the J end by 8 bases, with 13 bases between. The length of the CDR3 is 15 residues. The CDR3 loop is CASSQDSRVGEKLFF. For the CDR3, the DNA is TGCGCCAGCAGCCAAGACTCGCGGGTGGGGGAAAAACTGTTTTTT.

The chain employs TRBV28 and TRBJ2-1, with 9 bases matching TRBD2. Germline loops: CDR1 MDHEN, CDR2 SYDVKM. The V segment lost 1 base and the J segment 3 bases; nucleotides outside the gene matches: 4. The CDR3 runs to 16 residues. The CDR3 loop reads CASSLSAGGYYNEQFF. The CDR3 region has the DNA TGTGCCAGCAGTTTATCGGCGGGAGGGTACTACAATGAGCAGTTCTTC.

V gene TRBV19 combines with J gene TRBJ1-2; maybe TRBD1 (5 bases). This CDR3 contains 14 residues. Germline V gives CDR1 LNHDA, CDR2 SQIVND (reference sequence). Trimming stripped 3 bases from V and 4 bases from J, with 12 bases between. The CDR3 protein is CASSMGLGGYGYTF. As DNA, the CDR3 is TGTGCCAGTAGTATGGGCTTGGGGGGCTATGGCTACACCTTC.

CDR3 DNA sequence: TGTGCCTCAGCCCCGGGACAGGGGTACGAGCAGTACTTC. Translating gives CASAPGQGYEQYF. V and J are TRBV10-3 and TRBJ2-7, with 10 bases lining up with TRBD1. Germline V gene data show CDR1 as ENHRY and CDR2 as SYGVKD. This CDR3 has 13 amino acids. V gave up 11 bases and J gave up 4 bases; unmatched junction bases: 8.